The T cell receptor (beta chain) under discussion was sequenced for a study of PD-1 blockade in classical Hodgkin lymphoma. Sequencing used immunoSEQ multiplex PCR; TCRdb keeps in-frame clones, though not all of them. The sample contains 7,500 to 8,500 clones, 60% to 80% of which appear only once. Time point reported: cycle 4 day 1 (C4D1), after less than 7 weeks of nivolumab. Relapse was seen in all patients after autologous stem cell transplantation, and brentuximab vedotin exposure was variable. After PBMCs were thawed, their CD8+ T cells were isolated by magnetic negative selection. V gave up 6 bases and J gave up 7 bases; unmatched junction bases: 7. Germline V gene data show CDR1 as KGHSH and CDR2 as LQKENI. This CDR3 spans 14 amino acids.

The TCR sequence derives from a human donor with classical Hodgkin lymphoma. The source was CD8+ T cells from blood, collected before the fourth cycle of nivolumab. The chain couples TRBV18 to TRBJ2-7; 12 bases align to TRBD2. This CDR3 is CASSLAGGPGEQYF. The DNA of the CDR3 is TGTGCCAGCTCTCTAGCGGGAGGGCCGGGGGAGCAGTACTTC.